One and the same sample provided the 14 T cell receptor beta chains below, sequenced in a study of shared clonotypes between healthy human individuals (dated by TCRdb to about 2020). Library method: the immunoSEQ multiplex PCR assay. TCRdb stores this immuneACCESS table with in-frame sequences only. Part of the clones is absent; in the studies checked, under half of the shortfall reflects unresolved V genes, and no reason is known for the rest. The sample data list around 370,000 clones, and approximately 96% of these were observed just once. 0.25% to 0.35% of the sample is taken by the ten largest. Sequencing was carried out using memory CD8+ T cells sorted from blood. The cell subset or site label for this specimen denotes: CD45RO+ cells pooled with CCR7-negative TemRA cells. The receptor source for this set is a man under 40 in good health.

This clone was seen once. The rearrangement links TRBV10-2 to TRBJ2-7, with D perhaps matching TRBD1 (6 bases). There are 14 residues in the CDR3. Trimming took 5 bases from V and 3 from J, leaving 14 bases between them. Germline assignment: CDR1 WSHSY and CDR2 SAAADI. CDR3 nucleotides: TGCGCCAGCAGTACAGACAGGCAGTACTACGAGCAGTACTTC. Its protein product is CASSTDRQYYEQYF.

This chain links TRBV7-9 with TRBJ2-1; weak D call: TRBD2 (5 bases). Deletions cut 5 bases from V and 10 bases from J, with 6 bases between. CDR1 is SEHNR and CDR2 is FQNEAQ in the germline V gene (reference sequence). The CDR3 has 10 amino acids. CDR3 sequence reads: CASSPGEQFF. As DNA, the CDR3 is TGTGCCAGCAGCCCGGGGGAGCAGTTCTTC.

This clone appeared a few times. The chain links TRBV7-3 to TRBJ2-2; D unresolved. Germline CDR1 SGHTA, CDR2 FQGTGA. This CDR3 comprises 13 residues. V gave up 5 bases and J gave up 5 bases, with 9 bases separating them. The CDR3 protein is CASSPQWTGELFF. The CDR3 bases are TGTGCCAGCAGCCCTCAGTGGACCGGGGAGCTGTTTTTT.

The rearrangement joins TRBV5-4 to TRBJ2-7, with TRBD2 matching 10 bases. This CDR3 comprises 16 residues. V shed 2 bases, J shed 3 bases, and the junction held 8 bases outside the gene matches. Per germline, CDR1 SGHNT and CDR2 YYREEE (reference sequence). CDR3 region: CASSLSSGSTLYEQYF. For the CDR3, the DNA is TGTGCCAGCAGCTTATCTAGCGGGAGTACACTCTACGAGCAGTACTTC.

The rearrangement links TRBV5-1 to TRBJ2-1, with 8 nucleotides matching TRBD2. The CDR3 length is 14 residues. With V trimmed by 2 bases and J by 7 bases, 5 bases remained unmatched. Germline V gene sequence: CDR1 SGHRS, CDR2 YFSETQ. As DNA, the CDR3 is TGCGCCAGCAGCTTCGGGACTAGTTTAAATGAGCAGTTCTTC. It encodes CASSFGTSLNEQFF. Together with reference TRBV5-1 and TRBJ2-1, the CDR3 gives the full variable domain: KAGVTQTPRYLIKTRGQQVTLSCSPISGHRSVSWYQQTPGQGLQFLFEYFSETQRNKGNFPGRFSGRQFSNSRSEMNVSTLELGDSALYLCASSFGTSLNEQFFGPGTRLTVL.

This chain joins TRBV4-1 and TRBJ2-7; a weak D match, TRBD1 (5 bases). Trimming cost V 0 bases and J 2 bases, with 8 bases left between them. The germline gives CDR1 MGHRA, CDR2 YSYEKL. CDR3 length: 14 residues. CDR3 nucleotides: TGCGCCAGCAGCCAAGATTGGGGCGCCTACGAGCAGTACTTC. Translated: CASSQDWGAYEQYF.

CDR3 sequence reads: CSFRTSRSTDTQYF. In DNA form, the CDR3 reads TGCAGCTTCCGGACTAGCAGAAGCACAGATACGCAGTATTTT. This chain connects TRBV29-1 to TRBJ2-3, with 8 bases matching TRBD2. Per germline, CDR1 SQVTM and CDR2 ANQGSEA. The V segment lost 8 bases and the J segment 0 bases; nucleotides outside the gene matches: 7. The CDR3 loop spans 14 amino acids.

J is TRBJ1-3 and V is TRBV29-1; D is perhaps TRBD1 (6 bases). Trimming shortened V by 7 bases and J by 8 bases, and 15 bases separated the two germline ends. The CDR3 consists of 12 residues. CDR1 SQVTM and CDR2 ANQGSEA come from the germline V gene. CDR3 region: CSGSQGEYTIYF. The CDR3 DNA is TGCAGCGGTTCACAGGGTGAATACACCATATATTTT.

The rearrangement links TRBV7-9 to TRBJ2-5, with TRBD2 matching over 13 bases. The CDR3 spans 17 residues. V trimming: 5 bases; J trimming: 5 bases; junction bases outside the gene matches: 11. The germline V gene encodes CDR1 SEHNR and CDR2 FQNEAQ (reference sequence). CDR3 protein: CASSPGLAGTGRETQYF. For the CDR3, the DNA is TGTGCCAGCAGCCCGGGACTAGCGGGAACCGGTCGTGAGACCCAGTACTTC.

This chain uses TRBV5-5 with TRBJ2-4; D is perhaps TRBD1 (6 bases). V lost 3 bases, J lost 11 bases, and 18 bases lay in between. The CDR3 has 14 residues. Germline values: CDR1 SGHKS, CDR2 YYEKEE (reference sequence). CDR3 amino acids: CASSSLQGPQVQYF. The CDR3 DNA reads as TGTGCCAGCAGCTCGTTACAGGGACCTCAGGTTCAGTACTTC.

The CDR3 DNA reads as TGTGCCAGCAGCTTCCTCTCTATAACGAAGGACACTGAAGCTTTCTTT. As protein: CASSFLSITKDTEAFF. The chain links TRBV11-2 to TRBJ1-1; no firm D call. The germline gives CDR1 SGHAT, CDR2 FQNNGV. CDR3 length: 16 amino acids. V was clipped by 3 bases and J by 3 bases, with 17 bases between them.

CDR3 region: CASSPHQTGAHEQYF. The CDR3 bases are TGTGCCAGCAGTCCCCACCAGACAGGGGCGCACGAGCAGTACTTC. The rearrangement uses TRBV28 and TRBJ2-7, with 8 bases identical to TRBD1. Germline-derived CDR1 and CDR2 are MDHEN and SYDVKM. Losses at the gene ends were 5 bases for V and 5 bases for J; bases not matched to a gene: 11. The CDR3 runs to 15 residues.

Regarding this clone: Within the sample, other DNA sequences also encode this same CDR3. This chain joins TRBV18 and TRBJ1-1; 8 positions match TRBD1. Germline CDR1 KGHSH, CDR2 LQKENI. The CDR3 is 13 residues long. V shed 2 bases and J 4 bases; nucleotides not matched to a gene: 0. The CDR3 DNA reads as TGTGCCAGCTCACCAGACAGGGGCACTGAAGCTTTCTTT. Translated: CASSPDRGTEAFF.

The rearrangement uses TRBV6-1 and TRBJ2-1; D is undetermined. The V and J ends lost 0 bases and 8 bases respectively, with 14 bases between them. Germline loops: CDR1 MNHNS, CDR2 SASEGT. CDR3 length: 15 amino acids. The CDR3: CASSEAFVAVDEQFF. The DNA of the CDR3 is TGTGCCAGCAGTGAAGCATTTGTGGCAGTTGATGAGCAGTTCTTC.